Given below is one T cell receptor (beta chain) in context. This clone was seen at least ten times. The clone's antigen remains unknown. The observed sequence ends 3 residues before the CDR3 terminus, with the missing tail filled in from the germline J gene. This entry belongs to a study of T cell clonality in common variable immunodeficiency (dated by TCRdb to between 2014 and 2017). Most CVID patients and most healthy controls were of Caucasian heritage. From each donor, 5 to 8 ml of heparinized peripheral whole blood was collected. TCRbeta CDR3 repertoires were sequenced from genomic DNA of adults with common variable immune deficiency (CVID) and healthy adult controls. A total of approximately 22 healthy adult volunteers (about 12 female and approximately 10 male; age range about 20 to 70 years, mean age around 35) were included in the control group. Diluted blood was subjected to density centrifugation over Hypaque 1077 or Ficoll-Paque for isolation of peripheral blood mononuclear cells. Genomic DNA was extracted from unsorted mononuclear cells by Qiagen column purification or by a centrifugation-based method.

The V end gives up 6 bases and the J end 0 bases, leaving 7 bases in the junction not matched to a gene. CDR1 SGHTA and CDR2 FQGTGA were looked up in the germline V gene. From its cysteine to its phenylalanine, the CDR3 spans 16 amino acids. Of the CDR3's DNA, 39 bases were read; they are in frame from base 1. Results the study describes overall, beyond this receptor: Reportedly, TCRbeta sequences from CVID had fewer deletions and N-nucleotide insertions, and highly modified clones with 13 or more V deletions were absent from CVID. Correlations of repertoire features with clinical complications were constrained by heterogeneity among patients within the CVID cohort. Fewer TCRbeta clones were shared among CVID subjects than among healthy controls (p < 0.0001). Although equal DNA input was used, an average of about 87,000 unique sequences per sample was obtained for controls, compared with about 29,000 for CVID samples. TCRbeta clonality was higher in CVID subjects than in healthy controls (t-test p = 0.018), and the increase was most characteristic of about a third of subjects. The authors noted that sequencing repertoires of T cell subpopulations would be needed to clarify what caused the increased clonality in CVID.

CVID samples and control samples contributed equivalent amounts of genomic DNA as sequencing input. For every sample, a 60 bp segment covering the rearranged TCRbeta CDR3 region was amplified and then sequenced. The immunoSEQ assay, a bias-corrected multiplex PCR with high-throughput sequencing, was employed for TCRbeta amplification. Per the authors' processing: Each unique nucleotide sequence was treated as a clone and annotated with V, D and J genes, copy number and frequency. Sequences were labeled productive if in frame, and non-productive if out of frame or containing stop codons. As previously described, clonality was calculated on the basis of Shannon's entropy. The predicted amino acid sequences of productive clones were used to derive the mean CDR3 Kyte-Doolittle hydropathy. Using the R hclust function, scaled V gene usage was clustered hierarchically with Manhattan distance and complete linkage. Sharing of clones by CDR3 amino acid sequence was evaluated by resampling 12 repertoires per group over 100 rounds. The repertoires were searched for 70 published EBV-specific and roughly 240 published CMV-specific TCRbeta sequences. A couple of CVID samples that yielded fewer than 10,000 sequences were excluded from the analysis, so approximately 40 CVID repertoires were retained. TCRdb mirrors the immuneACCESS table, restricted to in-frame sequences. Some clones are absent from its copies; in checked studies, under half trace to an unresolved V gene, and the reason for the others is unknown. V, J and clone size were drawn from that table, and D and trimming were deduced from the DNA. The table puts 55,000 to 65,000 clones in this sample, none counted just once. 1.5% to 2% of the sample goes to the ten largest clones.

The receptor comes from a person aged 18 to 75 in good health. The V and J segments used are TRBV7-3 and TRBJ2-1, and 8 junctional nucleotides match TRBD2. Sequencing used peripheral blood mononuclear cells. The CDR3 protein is CASSPGRGLSYNEQFF. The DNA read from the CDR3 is TGTGCCAGCAGTCCCGGGAGGGGCCTCTCCTACAATGAG.